This T cell receptor beta chain was retrieved from a study of shared clonotypes between healthy human individuals. Regarding the study as a whole: Genetic and exposure-history diversity was limited by the few donors.

Regarding this clone: The antigen remains undetermined.

Original analysis: ImmunoSEQ output lacked quality scores and full-length reads, limiting matched filtering. Repertoires were generated with immunoSEQ multiplex PCR, while TCRdb's copy carries only in-frame clones and drops some. Clonal size and the V and J genes are those of that table, whereas D and trimming came from the DNA. Seen here are about 110,000 clones, about 67% observed once, and the top ten hold approximately 25%. V lost 4 bases and J 2 bases, leaving 7 bases between the germline ends. CDR3 length: 13 amino acids. Germline V lookup: CDR1 MGHRA, CDR2 YSYEKL. This chain connects TRBV4-1 to TRBJ2-3; D gene uncertain. Material: memory CD8+ T cells sorted from blood. Subset here: CD45RO+ cells pooled with CCR7-negative TemRA cells. This sequence was found in a woman aged 30 to 39 in good health. The CDR3 DNA follows: TGCGCCAGCAGCCTAATAACCACAGATACGCAGTATTTT. This translates into CASSLITTDTQYF.